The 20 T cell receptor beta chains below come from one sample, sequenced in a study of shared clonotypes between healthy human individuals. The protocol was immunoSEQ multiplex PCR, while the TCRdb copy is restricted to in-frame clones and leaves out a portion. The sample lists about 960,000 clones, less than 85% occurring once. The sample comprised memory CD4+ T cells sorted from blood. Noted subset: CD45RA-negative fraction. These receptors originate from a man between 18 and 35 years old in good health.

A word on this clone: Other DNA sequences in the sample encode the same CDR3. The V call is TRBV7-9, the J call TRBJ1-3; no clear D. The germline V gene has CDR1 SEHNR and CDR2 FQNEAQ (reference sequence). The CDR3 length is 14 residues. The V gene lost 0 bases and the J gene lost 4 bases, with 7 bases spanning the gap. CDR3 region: CASSLAGSGNTIYF. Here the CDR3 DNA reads TGTGCCAGCAGCTTAGCGGGATCCGGAAACACCATATATTTT.

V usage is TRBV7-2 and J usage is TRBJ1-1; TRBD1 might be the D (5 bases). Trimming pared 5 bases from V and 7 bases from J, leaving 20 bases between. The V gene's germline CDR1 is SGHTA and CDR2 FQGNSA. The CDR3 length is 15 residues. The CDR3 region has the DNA TGTGCCAGCAGCGGGACTTGGGGTAATCTGGGTGAAGCTTTCTTT. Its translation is CASSGTWGNLGEAFF.

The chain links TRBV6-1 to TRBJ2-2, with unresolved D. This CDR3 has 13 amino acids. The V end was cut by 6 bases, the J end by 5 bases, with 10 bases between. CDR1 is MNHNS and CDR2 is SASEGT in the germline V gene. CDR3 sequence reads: CASSGQTTGELFF. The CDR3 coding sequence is TGTGCCAGCAGCGGTCAGACAACCGGGGAGCTGTTTTTT.

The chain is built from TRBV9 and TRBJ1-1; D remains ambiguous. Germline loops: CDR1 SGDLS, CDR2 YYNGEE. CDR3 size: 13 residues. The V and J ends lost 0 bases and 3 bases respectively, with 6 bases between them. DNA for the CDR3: TGTGCCAGCAGCGTAGAAGCAGACACTGAAGCTTTCTTT. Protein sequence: CASSVEADTEAFF. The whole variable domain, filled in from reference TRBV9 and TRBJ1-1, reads DSGVTQTPKHLITATGQRVTLRCSPRSGDLSVYWYQQSLDQGLQFLIQYYNGEERAKGNILERFSAQQFPDLHSELNLSSLELGDSALYFCASSVEADTEAFFGQGTRLTVV.

Here the CDR3 DNA reads TGTGCCAGCTCACCACAGGAGGGCCCGAATGAGCAGTTCTTC. Encoded protein: CASSPQEGPNEQFF. V and J are TRBV18 and TRBJ2-1; maybe TRBD2 (6 bases). The CDR3 totals 14 residues. Germline lookup yields CDR1 KGHSH and CDR2 LQKENI. V lost 1 base and J 7 bases, leaving 11 bases between the germline ends. The variable domain in full, with the rest retrieved from reference TRBV18 and TRBJ2-1, is NAGVMQNPRHLVRRRGQEARLRCSPMKGHSHVYWYRQLPEEGLKFMVYLQKENIIDESGMPKERFSAEFPKEGPSILRIQQVVRGDSAAYFCASSPQEGPNEQFFGPGTRLTVL.

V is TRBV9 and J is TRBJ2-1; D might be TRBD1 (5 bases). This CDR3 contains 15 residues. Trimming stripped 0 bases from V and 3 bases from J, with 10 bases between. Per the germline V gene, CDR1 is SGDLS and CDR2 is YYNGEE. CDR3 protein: CASSVGQGIYNEQFF. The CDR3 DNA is TGTGCCAGCAGCGTAGGTCAGGGTATCTACAATGAGCAGTTCTTC.

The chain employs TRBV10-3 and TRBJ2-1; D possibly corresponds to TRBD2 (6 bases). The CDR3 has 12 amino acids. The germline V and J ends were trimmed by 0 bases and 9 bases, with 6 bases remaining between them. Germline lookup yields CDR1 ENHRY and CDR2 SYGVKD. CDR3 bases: TGTGCCATCAGTGAGTCCGGGGGTGAGCAGTTCTTC. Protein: CAISESGGEQFF.

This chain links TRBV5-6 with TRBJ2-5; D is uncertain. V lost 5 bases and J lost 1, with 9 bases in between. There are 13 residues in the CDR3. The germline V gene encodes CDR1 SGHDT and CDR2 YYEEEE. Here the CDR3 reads CASRARGQETQYF. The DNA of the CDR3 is TGTGCCAGCAGAGCGCGAGGCCAAGAGACCCAGTACTTC.

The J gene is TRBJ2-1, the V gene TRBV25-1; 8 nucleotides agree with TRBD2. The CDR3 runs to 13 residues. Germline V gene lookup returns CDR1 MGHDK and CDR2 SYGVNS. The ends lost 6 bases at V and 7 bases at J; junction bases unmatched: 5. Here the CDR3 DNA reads TGTGCCAGCAGCGGGGGGGGCTTGAATGAGCAGTTCTTC. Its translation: CASSGGGLNEQFF.

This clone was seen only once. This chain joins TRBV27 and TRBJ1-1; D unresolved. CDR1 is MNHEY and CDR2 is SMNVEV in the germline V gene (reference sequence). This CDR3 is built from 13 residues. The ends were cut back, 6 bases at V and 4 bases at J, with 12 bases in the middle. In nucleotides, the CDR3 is TGTGCCAGCAGCCTAGGGCCAGGCACTGAAGCTTTCTTT. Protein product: CASSLGPGTEAFF.

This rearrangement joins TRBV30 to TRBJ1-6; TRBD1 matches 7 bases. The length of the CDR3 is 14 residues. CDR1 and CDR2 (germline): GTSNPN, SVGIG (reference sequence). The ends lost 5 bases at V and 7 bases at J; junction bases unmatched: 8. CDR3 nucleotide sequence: TGTGCCTGGGGCAGGGGGACCGACAATTCACCCCTCCACTTT. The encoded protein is CAWGRGTDNSPLHF.

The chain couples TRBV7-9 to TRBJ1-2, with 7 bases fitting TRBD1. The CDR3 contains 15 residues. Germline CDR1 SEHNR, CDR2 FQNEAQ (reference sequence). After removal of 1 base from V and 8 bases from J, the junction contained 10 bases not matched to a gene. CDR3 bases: TGTGCCAGCAGCTTAGGGTCCGTCCAGGGGGGCGGCTACACCTTC. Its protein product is CASSLGSVQGGGYTF. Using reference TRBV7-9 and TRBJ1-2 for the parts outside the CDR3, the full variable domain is DTGVSQNPRHKITKRGQNVTFRCDPISEHNRLYWYRQTLGQGPEFLTYFQNEAQLEKSRLLSDRFSAERPKGSFSTLEIQRTEQGDSAMYLCASSLGSVQGGGYTFGSGTRLTVV.

CDR3 sequence: CASRASGQGLPLHF. DNA for the CDR3: TGTGCCAGCAGGGCTTCGGGACAGGGTTTACCCCTCCACTTT. The rearrangement uses TRBV28 and TRBJ1-6; TRBD1 matches 9 bases. CDR1 and CDR2 (germline): MDHEN, SYDVKM. There are 14 residues in the CDR3. Trimming removed 6 bases from V and 12 bases from J; junction bases left unmatched: 9.

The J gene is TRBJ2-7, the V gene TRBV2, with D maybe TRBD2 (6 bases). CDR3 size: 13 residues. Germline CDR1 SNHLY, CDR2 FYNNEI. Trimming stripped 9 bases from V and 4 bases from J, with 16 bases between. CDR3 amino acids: CASRRGLLYEQYF. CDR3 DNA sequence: TGTGCCAGTAGACGGGGACTGTTGTACGAGCAGTACTTC.

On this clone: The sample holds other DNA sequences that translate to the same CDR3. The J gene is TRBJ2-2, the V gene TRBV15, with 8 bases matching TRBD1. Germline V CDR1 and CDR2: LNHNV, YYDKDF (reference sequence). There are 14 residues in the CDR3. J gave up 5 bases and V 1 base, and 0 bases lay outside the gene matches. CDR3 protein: CATSRGQGTGELFF. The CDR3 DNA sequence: TGTGCCACCAGCAGAGGACAGGGGACCGGGGAGCTGTTTTTT.

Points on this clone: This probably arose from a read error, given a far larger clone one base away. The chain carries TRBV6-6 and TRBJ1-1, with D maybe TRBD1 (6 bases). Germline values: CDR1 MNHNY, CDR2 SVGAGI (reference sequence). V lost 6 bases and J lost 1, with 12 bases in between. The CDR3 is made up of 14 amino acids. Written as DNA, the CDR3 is TGTGCCAGCAGGGGACCGGGACAGAACACTGAAGCTTTCTTT. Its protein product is CASRGPGQNTEAFF.

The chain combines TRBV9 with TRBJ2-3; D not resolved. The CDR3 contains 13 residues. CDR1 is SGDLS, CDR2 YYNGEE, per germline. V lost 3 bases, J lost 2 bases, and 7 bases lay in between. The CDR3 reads CASSGSPTDTQYF. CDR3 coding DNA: TGTGCCAGCAGCGGGAGTCCCACAGATACGCAGTATTTT.

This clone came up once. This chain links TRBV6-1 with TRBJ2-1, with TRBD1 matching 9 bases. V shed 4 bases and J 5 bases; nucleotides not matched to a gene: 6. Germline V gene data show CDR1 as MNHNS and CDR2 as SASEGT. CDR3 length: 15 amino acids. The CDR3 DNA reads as TGTGCCAGCAGTGTCTCCGGACAGGGGAACAATGAGCAGTTCTTC. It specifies CASSVSGQGNNEQFF.

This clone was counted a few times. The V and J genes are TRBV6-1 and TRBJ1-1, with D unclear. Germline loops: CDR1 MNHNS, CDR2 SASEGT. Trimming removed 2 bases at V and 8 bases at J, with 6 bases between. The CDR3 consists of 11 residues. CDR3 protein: CASSESREAFF. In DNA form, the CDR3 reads TGTGCCAGCAGTGAATCCCGAGAAGCTTTCTTT.

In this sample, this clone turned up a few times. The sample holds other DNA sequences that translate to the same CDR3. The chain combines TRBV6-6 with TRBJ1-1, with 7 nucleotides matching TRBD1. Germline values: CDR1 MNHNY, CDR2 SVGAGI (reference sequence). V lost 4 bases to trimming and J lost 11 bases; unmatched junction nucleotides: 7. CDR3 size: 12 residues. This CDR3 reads CASSSTGEKAFF. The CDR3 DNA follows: TGTGCCAGCAGTTCAACAGGGGAGAAGGCTTTCTTT.